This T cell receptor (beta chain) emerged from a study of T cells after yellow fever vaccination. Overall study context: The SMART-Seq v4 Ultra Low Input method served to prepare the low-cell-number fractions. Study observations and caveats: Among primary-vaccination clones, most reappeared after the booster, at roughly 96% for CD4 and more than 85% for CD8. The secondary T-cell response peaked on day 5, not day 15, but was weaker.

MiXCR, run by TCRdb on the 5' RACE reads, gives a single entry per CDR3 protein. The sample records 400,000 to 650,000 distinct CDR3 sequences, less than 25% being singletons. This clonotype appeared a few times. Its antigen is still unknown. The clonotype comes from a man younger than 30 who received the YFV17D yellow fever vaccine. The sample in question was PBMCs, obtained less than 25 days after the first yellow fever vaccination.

The CDR3 spells CASRSLPGPRGTNYGYTF. For the CDR3, the DNA is TGTGCCAGCAGGTCCTTACCGGGACCAAGAGGGACTAACTATGGCTACACCTTC. The chain combines TRBV6-1 with TRBJ1-2, with D perhaps TRBD1 (5 bases). CDR1 MNHNS and CDR2 SASEGT come from the germline V gene. Trimming cost V 6 bases and J 0 bases, with 23 bases left between them. The CDR3 is made up of 18 amino acids.